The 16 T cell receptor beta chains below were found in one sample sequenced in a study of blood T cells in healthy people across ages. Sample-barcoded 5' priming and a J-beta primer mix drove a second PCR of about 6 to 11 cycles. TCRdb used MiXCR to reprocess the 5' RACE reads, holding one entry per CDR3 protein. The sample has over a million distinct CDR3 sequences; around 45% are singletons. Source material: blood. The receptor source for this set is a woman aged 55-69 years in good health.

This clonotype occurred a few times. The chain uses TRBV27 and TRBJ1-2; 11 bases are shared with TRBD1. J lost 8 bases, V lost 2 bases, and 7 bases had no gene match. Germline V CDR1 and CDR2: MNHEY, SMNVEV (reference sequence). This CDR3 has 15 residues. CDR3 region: CASSLGDRGILGYTF. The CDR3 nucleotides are TGTGCCAGCAGTTTAGGGGACAGGGGGATTCTAGGCTACACCTTC.

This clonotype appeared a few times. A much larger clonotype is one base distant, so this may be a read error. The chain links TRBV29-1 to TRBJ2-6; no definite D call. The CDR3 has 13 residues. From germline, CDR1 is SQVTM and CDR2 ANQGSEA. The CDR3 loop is CTIVTSGANVLTF. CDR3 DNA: TGCACCATTGTAACTTCTGGGGCCAACGTCCTGACTTTC.

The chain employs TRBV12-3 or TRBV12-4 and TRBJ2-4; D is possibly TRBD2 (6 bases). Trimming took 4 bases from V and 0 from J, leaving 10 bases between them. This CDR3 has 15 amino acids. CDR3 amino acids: CASSSSVLAKNIQYF. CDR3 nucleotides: TGTGCCAGCAGTTCTAGCGTGTTAGCCAAAAACATTCAGTACTTC.

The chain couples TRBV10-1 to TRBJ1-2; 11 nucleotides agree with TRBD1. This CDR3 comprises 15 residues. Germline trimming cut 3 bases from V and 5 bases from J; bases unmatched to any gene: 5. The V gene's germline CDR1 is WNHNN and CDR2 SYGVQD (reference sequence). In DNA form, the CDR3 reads TGCGCCAGCAGTGATCCGGGACAGGGGGATTATGGCTACACCTTC. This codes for CASSDPGQGDYGYTF.

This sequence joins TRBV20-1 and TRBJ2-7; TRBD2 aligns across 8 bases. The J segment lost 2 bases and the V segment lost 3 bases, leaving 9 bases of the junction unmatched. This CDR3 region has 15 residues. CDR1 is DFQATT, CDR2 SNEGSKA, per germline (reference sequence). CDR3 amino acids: CSARFIGRAPYEQYF. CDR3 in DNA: TGCAGTGCTAGGTTCATCGGGAGGGCCCCCTACGAGCAGTACTTC.

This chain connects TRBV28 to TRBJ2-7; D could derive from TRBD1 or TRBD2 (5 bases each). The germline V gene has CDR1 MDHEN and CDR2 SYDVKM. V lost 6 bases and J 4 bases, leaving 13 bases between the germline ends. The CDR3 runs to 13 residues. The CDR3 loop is CASSLGPNYEQYF. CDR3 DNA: TGTGCCAGCAGCCTGGGACCGAATTACGAGCAGTACTTC.

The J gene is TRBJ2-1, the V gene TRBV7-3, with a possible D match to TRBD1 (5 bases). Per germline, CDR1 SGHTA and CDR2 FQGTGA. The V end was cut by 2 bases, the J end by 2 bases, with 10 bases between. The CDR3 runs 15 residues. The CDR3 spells CASSLDSNPYNEQFF. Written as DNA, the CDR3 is TGTGCCAGCAGCTTAGACAGCAACCCCTACAATGAGCAGTTCTTC.

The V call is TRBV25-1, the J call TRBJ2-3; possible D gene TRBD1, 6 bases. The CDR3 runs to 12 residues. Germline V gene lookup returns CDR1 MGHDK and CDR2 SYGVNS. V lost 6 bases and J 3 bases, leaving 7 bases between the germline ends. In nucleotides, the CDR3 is TGTGCCAGCAGGGGACAAACAGATACGCAGTATTTT. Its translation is CASRGQTDTQYF.

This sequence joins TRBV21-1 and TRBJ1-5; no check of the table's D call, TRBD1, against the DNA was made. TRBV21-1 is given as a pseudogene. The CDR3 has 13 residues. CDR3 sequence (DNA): TGTGCCAGCAGCGACAGGGGGCCTCAGCCCCAGCATTTT. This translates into CASSDRGPQPQHF.

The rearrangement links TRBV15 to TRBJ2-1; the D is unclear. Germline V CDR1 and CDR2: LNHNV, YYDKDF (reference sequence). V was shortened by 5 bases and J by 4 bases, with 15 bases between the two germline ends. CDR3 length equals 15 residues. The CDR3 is CATSETVGAYNEQFF. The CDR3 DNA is TGTGCCACCAGCGAAACAGTGGGCGCTTACAATGAGCAGTTCTTC.

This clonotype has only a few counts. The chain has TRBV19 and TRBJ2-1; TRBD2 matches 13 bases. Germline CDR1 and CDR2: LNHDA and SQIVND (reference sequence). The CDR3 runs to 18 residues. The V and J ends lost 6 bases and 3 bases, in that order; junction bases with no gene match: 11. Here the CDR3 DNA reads TGTGCCAGTAGCCCGGGACTAGCGGGACCCAATCTCTACAATGAGCAGTTCTTC. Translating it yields CASSPGLAGPNLYNEQFF. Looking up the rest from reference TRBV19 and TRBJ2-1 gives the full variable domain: DGGITQSPKYLFRKEGQNVTLSCEQNLNHDAMYWYRQDPGQGLRLIYYSQIVNDFQKGDIAEGYSVSREKKESFPLTVTSAQKNPTAFYLCASSPGLAGPNLYNEQFFGPGTRLTVL.

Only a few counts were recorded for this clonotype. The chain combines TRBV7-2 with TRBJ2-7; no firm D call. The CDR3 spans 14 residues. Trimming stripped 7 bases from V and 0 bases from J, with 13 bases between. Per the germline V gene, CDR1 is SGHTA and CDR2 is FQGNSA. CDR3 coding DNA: TGTGCCAGCACCCCCCGGTCGTCCTCCTACGAGCAGTACTTC. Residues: CASTPRSSSYEQYF.

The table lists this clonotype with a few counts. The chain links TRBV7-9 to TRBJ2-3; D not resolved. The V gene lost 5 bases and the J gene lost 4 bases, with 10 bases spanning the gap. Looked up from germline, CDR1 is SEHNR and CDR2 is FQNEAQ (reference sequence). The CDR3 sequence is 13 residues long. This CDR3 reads CASSGALADTQYF. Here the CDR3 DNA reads TGTGCCAGCAGCGGAGCCCTGGCAGATACGCAGTATTTT.

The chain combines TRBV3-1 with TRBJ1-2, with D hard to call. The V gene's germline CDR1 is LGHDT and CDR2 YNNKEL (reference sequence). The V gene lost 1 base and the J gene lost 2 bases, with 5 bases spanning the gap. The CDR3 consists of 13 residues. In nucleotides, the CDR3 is TGTGCCAGCAGCCAAGGGGTAAACTATGGCTACACCTTC. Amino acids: CASSQGVNYGYTF.

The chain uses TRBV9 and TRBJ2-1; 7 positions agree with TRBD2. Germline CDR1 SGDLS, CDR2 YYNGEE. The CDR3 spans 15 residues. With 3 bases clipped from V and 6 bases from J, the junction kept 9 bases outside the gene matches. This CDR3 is CASSEGRAGFNEQFF. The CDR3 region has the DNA TGTGCCAGCAGCGAGGGACGAGCGGGGTTCAATGAGCAGTTCTTC.

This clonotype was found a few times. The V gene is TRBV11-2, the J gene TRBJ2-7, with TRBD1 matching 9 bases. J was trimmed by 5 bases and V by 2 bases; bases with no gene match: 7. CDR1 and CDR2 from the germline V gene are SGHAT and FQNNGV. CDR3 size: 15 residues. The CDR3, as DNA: TGTGCCAGCAGCTTACGGGACAGGGTGAGGCACGAGCAGTACTTC. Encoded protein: CASSLRDRVRHEQYF.